This paragraph reports one T cell receptor beta chain. Its antigen is unknown. TCR beta CDR3 sequences were amplified from RNA transcripts. During a first-round RT-PCR of the TCR CDR3, the HTBI primer set was used. TCRdb re-derived calls from the multiplex PCR reads in MiXCR, one entry per CDR3 protein. The repertoire includes under 350,000 distinct CDR3 sequences, roughly 23% of them detected once, and about 50% sits in the top ten. The CDR3 length is 14 residues. The V and J ends lost 3 bases and 2 bases respectively, with 8 bases between them. The data were taken from a study of T cells in Graves' hyperthyroidism and ophthalmopathy. Study-wide background: Peripheral blood was collected at initial diagnosis, before any treatment.

Overall study results and limits: Before onset, by a median of around six months, the model predicted ophthalmopathy. Blood also contained most expanded thyroid clonotypes above 0.001.

The clonotype comes from a woman in her forties or fifties with Graves' hyperthyroidism. The rearrangement joins TRBV12-3 or TRBV12-4 to TRBJ1-3; no firm D call. Sequencing was carried out using blood. The CDR3 sequence is CASSLLGTGNTIYF. The CDR3 coding sequence is TGTGCCAGCAGTTTGTTGGGAACTGGAAACACCATATATTTT.